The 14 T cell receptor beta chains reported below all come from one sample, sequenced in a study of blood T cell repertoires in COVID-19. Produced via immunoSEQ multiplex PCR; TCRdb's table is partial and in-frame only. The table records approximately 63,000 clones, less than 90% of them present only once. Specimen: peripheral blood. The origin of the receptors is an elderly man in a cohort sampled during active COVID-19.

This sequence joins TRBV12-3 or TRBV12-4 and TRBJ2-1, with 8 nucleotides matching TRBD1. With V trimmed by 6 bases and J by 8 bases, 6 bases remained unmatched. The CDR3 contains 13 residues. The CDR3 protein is CASSSQGAHEQFF. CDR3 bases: TGTGCCAGCAGCAGTCAGGGGGCTCATGAGCAGTTCTTC.

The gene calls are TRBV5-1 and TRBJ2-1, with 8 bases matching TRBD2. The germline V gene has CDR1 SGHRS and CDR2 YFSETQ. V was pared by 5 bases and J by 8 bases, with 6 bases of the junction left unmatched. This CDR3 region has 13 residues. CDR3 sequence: CASRNGRVDEQFF. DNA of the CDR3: TGCGCCAGCAGAAACGGGAGGGTCGATGAGCAGTTCTTC. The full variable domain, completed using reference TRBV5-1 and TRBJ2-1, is KAGVTQTPRYLIKTRGQQVTLSCSPISGHRSVSWYQQTPGQGLQFLFEYFSETQRNKGNFPGRFSGRQFSNSRSEMNVSTLELGDSALYLCASRNGRVDEQFFGPGTRLTVL.

As DNA, the CDR3 is TGTGCCAGCAGTTACTCTTGGGGGCGCCGGGATGAGCAGTTCTTC. Encoded protein: CASSYSWGRRDEQFF. The chain combines TRBV6-2 or TRBV6-3 with TRBJ2-1, with D possibly TRBD1 on 6 matching bases. The V gene's germline CDR1 is MNHEY and CDR2 SVGEGT. V shed 0 bases and J shed 8 bases, with 14 bases lying between them. The CDR3 is made up of 15 amino acids.

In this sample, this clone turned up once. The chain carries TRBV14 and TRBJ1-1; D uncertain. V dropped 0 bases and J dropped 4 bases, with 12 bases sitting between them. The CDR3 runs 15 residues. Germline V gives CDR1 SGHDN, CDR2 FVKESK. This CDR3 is CASSQEHAGSTEAFF. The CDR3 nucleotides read TGTGCCAGCAGCCAAGAACACGCGGGGAGCACTGAAGCTTTCTTT. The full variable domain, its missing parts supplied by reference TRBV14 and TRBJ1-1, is EAGVTQFPSHSVIEKGQTVTLRCDPISGHDNLYWYRRVMGKEIKFLLHFVKESKQDESGMPNNRFLAERTGGTYSTLKVQPAELEDSGVYFCASSQEHAGSTEAFFGQGTRLTVV.

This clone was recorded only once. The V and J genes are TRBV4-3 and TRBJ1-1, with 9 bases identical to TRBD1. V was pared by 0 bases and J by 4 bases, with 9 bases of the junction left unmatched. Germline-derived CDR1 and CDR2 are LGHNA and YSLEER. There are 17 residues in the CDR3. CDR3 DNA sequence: TGCGCCAGCAGCCAAGAACTGGACAGGGGAAAAGGCACTGAAGCTTTCTTT. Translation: CASSQELDRGKGTEAFF.

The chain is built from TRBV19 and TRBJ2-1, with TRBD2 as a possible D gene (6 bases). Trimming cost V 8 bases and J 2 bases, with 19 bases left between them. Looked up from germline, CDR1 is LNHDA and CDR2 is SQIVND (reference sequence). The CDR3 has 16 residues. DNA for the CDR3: TGTGCCAGTGGAGGTGGAGGGAAGGATCCCTACAATGAGCAGTTCTTC. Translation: CASGGGGKDPYNEQFF.

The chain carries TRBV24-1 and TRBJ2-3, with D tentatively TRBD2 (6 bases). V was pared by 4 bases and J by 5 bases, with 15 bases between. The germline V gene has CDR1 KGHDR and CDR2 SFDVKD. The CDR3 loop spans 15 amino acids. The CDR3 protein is CATSDPSEVKDTQYF. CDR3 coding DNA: TGTGCCACCAGTGACCCTAGCGAGGTCAAAGATACGCAGTATTTT.

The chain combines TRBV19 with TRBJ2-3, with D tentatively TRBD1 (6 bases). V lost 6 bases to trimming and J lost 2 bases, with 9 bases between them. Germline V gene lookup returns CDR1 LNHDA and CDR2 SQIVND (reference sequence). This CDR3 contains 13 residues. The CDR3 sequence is CASRGHNTDTQYF. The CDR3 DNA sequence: TGTGCCAGTAGGGGACACAACACAGATACGCAGTATTTT. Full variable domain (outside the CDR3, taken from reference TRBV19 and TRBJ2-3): DGGITQSPKYLFRKEGQNVTLSCEQNLNHDAMYWYRQDPGQGLRLIYYSQIVNDFQKGDIAEGYSVSREKKESFPLTVTSAQKNPTAFYLCASRGHNTDTQYFGPGTRLTVL.

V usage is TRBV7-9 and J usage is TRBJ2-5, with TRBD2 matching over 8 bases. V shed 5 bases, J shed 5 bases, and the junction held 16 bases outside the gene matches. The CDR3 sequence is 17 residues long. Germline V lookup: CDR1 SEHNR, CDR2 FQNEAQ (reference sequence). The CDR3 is CASSDGLAMGYGETQYF. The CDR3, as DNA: TGTGCCAGCAGCGACGGACTAGCAATGGGGTACGGGGAGACCCAGTACTTC.

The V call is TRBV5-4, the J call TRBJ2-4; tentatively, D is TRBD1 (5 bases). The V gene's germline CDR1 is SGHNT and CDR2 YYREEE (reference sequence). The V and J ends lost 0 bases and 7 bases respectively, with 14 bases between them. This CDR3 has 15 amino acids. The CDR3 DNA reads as TGTGCCAGCAGCTTGGAAACAGGTCAATGGAACATTCAGTACTTC. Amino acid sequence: CASSLETGQWNIQYF.

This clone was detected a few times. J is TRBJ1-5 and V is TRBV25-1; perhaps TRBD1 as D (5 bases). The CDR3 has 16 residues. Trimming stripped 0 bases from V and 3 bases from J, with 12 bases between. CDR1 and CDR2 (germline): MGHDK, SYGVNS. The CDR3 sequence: CASSEYRQGLNQPQHF. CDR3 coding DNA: TGTGCCAGCAGTGAATATCGGCAGGGCCTCAATCAGCCCCAGCATTTT.

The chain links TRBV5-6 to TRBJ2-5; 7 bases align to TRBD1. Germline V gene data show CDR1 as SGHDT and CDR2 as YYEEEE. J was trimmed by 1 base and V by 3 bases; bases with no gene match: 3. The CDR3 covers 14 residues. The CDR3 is CASSSGDSQETQYF. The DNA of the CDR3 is TGTGCCAGCAGCTCAGGGGACAGCCAAGAGACCCAGTACTTC.

The CDR3 reads CASTRAGARSYNEQFF. DNA for the CDR3: TGTGCCAGTACCCGGGCGGGGGCCCGCTCCTACAATGAGCAGTTCTTC. The gene calls are TRBV19 and TRBJ2-1, with D possibly matching TRBD2 (7 bases). V dropped 7 bases and J dropped 0 bases, with 16 bases sitting between them. This CDR3 contains 16 residues. The germline CDR1 and CDR2 sequences are LNHDA and SQIVND (reference sequence).

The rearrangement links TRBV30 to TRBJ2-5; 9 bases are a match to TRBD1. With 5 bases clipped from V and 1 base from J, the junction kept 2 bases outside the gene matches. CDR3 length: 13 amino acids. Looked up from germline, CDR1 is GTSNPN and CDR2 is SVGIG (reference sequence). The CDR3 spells CAWGQGSQETQYF. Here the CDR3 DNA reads TGTGCCTGGGGACAGGGGTCCCAAGAGACCCAGTACTTC.